Below, 8 T cell receptor beta chains from the same sample are listed, as sequenced in a study of beta chain features in type 1 diabetes. Expressed TCRB transcripts were sequenced, since all the RNA that had been isolated was reverse transcribed. Clones were read by immunoSEQ multiplex PCR, and TCRdb kept only the in-frame ones, dropping some. This table has about 620,000 clones, 15% appearing once. The sequenced material came from naive CD4+ T cells from blood. All receptors derive from a man between 18 and 35 years old in good health.

This CDR3 reads CASRADRWNTEAFF. The CDR3 DNA reads TGTGCCAGCAGGGCGGACAGGTGGAACACTGAAGCTTTCTTT. The genes are TRBV7-2 and TRBJ1-1; 7 bases align to TRBD1. This CDR3 contains 14 residues. CDR1 SGHTA and CDR2 FQGNSA come from the germline V gene. The V and J ends lost 6 bases and 1 base, in that order; junction bases with no gene match: 5.

This clone came up a few times. The V call is TRBV28, the J call TRBJ2-3; 7 nucleotides line up with TRBD2. This CDR3 has 17 amino acids. V lost 2 bases, J lost 0 bases, and 8 bases stayed unmatched. Germline CDR1 is MDHEN and CDR2 is SYDVKM. The DNA for the CDR3 is TGTGCCAGCAGTTTAATTAGGCTAGCGGCTAGCACAGATACGCAGTATTTT. Translating it yields CASSLIRLAASTDTQYF. Supplemented by reference TRBV28 and TRBJ2-3, the full variable domain reads DVKVTQSSRYLVKRTGEKVFLECVQDMDHENMFWYRQDPGLGLRLIYFSYDVKMKEKGDIPEGYSVSREKKERFSLILESASTNQTSMYLCASSLIRLAASTDTQYFGPGTRLTVL.

J is TRBJ2-4 and V is TRBV2; D might be TRBD1 (6 bases). The V and J ends lost 4 bases and 2 bases respectively, with 15 bases between them. Germline CDR1 and CDR2: SNHLY and FYNNEI. The CDR3 covers 16 residues. The CDR3 is CASSASRGGTKNIQYF. CDR3 coding DNA: TGTGCCAGCAGTGCCTCTCGAGGGGGAACCAAAAACATTCAGTACTTC. The full variable domain, in which reference TRBV2 and TRBJ2-4 provide the parts outside the CDR3, is EPEVTQTPSHQVTQMGQEVILRCVPISNHLYFYWYRQILGQKVEFLVSFYNNEISEKSEIFDDQFSVERPDGSNFTLKIRSTKLEDSAMYFCASSASRGGTKNIQYFGAGTRLSVL.

The sample holds a few counts of this clone. The V call is TRBV28, the J call TRBJ2-6, with a possible D match to TRBD1 (5 bases). Germline V gene data show CDR1 as MDHEN and CDR2 as SYDVKM. CDR3 length equals 16 residues. V was cut by 5 bases and J by 0 bases, with 11 bases left in between. The CDR3, as DNA: TGTGCCAGCAGTCTCAACAGGCCCTCTGGGGCCAACGTCCTGACTTTC. It codes for CASSLNRPSGANVLTF.

This CDR3 reads CASQDRVSNTEAFF. Here the CDR3 DNA reads TGTGCCAGCCAGGACAGGGTGTCGAACACTGAAGCTTTCTTT. The rearrangement links TRBV2 to TRBJ1-1; 8 bases line up with TRBD1. Germline assignment: CDR1 SNHLY and CDR2 FYNNEI. After removal of 8 bases from V and 1 base from J, the junction contained 6 bases not matched to a gene. This CDR3 comprises 14 residues.

The chain links TRBV5-8 to TRBJ1-6; maybe TRBD1 (5 bases). The CDR3 consists of 14 residues. CDR1 and CDR2 (germline): SGHTS, YDEGEE. Trimming removed 5 bases from V and 7 bases from J, with 13 bases in between. The CDR3 sequence is CASRSGTPNSPLHF. CDR3 in DNA: TGTGCCAGCAGGTCCGGGACTCCGAATTCACCCCTCCACTTT.

In its sample, this clone was seen a few times. The V and J genes are TRBV5-4 and TRBJ2-7; TRBD2 matches at 11 bases. The germline CDR1 and CDR2 sequences are SGHNT and YYREEE (reference sequence). This CDR3 has 15 amino acids. The ends lost 4 bases at V and 1 base at J; junction bases unmatched: 4. CDR3 protein: CASSPTSGRSYEQYF. The CDR3 region has the DNA TGTGCCAGCAGCCCTACTAGCGGGAGATCCTACGAGCAGTACTTC. Together with reference TRBV5-4 and TRBJ2-7, the CDR3 gives the full variable domain: ETGVTQSPTHLIKTRGQQVTLRCSSQSGHNTVSWYQQALGQGPQFIFQYYREEENGRGNFPPRFSGLQFPNYSSELNVNALELDDSALYLCASSPTSGRSYEQYFGPGTRLTVT.

The chain links TRBV5-6 to TRBJ2-1; 10 positions agree with TRBD2. Germline CDR1 and CDR2: SGHDT and YYEEEE. This CDR3 is built from 16 residues. V lost 1 base and J lost 5; bases outside the gene matches: 6. This chain's CDR3 is CASSLRTSGRNNEQFF. The CDR3, as DNA: TGTGCCAGCAGCTTGCGGACTAGCGGTAGAAACAATGAGCAGTTCTTC.